This section outlines one TCR beta chain sequence together with its context. Original processing methods: Nucleated cell number was recorded as an estimate derived from reference gene primer amplification. TCRdb keeps only in-frame clones here, not all; method: immunoSEQ multiplex PCR. V and J calls and clone size come straight from that table; D and trimming were deduced from the DNA. The sample holds about 110,000 clones, 84% seen once. This CDR3 contains 13 residues. V was pared by 4 bases and J by 4 bases, with 3 bases of the junction left unmatched. Germline CDR1 reads SGHTA; CDR2 reads FQGTGA. The sample is drawn from a study of blood T cell repertoires in COVID-19. For the study at large: Material from acute and convalescent COVID-19 was sourced from the United States, Italy and Spain. Nucleic acid was either cDNA or gDNA, and it came from T cells, B-cell-depleted T cells, or PBMCs.

The rearrangement links TRBV7-3 to TRBJ1-1; 7 bases map to TRBD1. The sequence was collected from an older woman with acute or convalescent COVID-19. Sequencing input: peripheral blood. The DNA of the CDR3 is TGTGCCAGCAGCTCCGCAGGGGGCACTGAAGCTTTCTTT. Protein: CASSSAGGTEAFF.